A single sample gave rise to the 6 T cell receptor beta chains below, sequenced in a study of regulatory dendritic cells for organ transplantation. Assay used: immunoSEQ multiplex PCR; TCRdb lists only in-frame clones, some missing. This sample carries around 19,000 clones, 70% to 80% of them seen once, and the ten largest clones take approximately 3.3%. The antigens of these receptors remain unknown. Allogeneic regulatory or mature dendritic cells were co-cultured for 5 days with CFSE-labeled sorted T cells at 1:10. What was sequenced was memory CD4+ T cells from blood cultured with regulatory dendritic cells. Subset of the sample: CD45RO+ memory T cells. The receptors come from a human donor in good health.

The genes are TRBV19 and TRBJ1-6; 10 bases are shared with TRBD1. In germline, CDR1 is LNHDA, CDR2 SQIVND (reference sequence). V lost 5 bases and J lost 10; bases outside the gene matches: 5. The CDR3 is 14 amino acids. The CDR3 sequence is CASSEGQGSSPLHF. In DNA form, the CDR3 reads TGTGCCAGTAGTGAGGGACAGGGGAGCTCACCCCTCCACTTT.

J is TRBJ1-1 and V is TRBV27; 10 bases agree with TRBD1. The J segment lost 10 bases and the V segment lost 5 bases, leaving 13 bases of the junction unmatched. CDR3 length equals 15 residues. Germline loops: CDR1 MNHEY, CDR2 SMNVEV (reference sequence). The CDR3 DNA reads as TGTGCCAGCAGTGGCGGGACGACAGGGGGCCAGACAGCTTTCTTT. Residues: CASSGGTTGGQTAFF.

The chain recombines TRBV7-9 with TRBJ2-1, with D possibly TRBD1 on 6 matching bases. This CDR3 spans 16 amino acids. Germline CDR1 reads SEHNR; CDR2 reads FQNEAQ (reference sequence). Trimming took off 5 bases at V and 2 bases at J, with 16 bases between the two ends. DNA of the CDR3: TGTGCCAGCAGCCCACGTTGGGGGCGTCCCTACAATGAGCAGTTCTTC. Translated: CASSPRWGRPYNEQFF.

The rearrangement joins TRBV6-5 to TRBJ1-6; D remains unclear. Germline V gene data show CDR1 as MNHEY and CDR2 as SVGAGI. This CDR3 comprises 15 residues. Trimming took off 6 bases at V and 5 bases at J, with 14 bases between the two ends. The CDR3 nucleotides read TGTGCCAGCAGCCAGAGCGACGGAGATAATTCACCCCTCCACTTT. Translating gives CASSQSDGDNSPLHF.

This chain connects TRBV7-2 to TRBJ2-1, with D possibly matching TRBD2 (6 bases). V was trimmed by 0 bases and J by 8 bases, leaving 11 bases between them. The CDR3 covers 14 residues. Germline V CDR1 and CDR2: SGHTA, FQGNSA. The CDR3: CASSLALGGHEQFF. As DNA, the CDR3 is TGTGCCAGCAGCTTAGCGCTGGGGGGACATGAGCAGTTCTTC.

The rearrangement uses TRBV5-1 and TRBJ2-1, with 11 nucleotides matching TRBD2. Germline-derived CDR1 and CDR2 are SGHRS and YFSETQ. J gave up 6 bases and V 4 bases, and 6 bases lay outside the gene matches. The CDR3 length is 15 residues. Here the CDR3 reads CASSPGSGRANEQFF. The CDR3 DNA sequence: TGCGCCAGCAGCCCCGGTAGCGGGAGGGCCAATGAGCAGTTCTTC. The variable domain in full, completed from reference TRBV5-1 and TRBJ2-1, reads KAGVTQTPRYLIKTRGQQVTLSCSPISGHRSVSWYQQTPGQGLQFLFEYFSETQRNKGNFPGRFSGRQFSNSRSEMNVSTLELGDSALYLCASSPGSGRANEQFFGPGTRLTVL.